This is a list of T cell receptor beta chains from one sample in a study of cytomegalovirus exposure and HLA in healthy donors. Generated by immunoSEQ multiplex PCR, the TCRdb table keeps only in-frame clones and is missing some. The profile covers 120,000 or so clones, with 70% to 90% appearing a single time and roughly 2% taken by the ten largest. Specimen: PBMCs. The receptors here all came from a woman aged 18-30 years in good health and CMV-seronegative. The CDR3 runs from the conserved cysteine through the conserved F or W. A D gene is named only where the DNA matches it firmly. Clone size, where shown, is once, few, many, or a class for clones that have expanded.

abundance	j_gene	v_gene	d_gene	len	CDR3nt	CDR3aa
.	TRBJ2-1	TRBV7-3	TRBD2	16	TGTGCCAGCAGCTCCGGACTAGCGGAATCCTACAATGAGCAGTTCTTC	CASSSGLAESYNEQFF
once	TRBJ2-3	TRBV28	TRBD2	17	TGTGCCAGCAGTTTACCCTTACTAGCGGGGGGCACAGATACGCAGTATTTT	CASSLPLLAGGTDTQYF
once	TRBJ2-7	TRBV4-1	.	14	TGCGCCAGCCGTAACAGAGTCTTAACCTACGAGCAGTACTTC	CASRNRVLTYEQYF
.	TRBJ2-7	TRBV4-1	TRBD2	19	TGCGCCAGCAGCCAAGTTTGGGGGACTAGCGGGAGGTCTCAGTACGAGCAGTACTTC	CASSQVWGTSGRSQYEQYF
.	TRBJ2-6	TRBV7-3	TRBD2	19	TGTGCCAGCAGCGTGAGCCCTACGGGAGGGCCCTCTGGGGCCAACGTCCTGACTTTC	CASSVSPTGGPSGANVLTF
.	TRBJ2-7	TRBV5-1	.	13	TGTGCCAGCAGCTTCTCCAGGTTCGGCGAGCAGTACTTC	CASSFSRFGEQYF
.	TRBJ2-2	TRBV5-1	.	15	TGCGCCAGCAGCTTGGGCGGAGATTTCACCGGGGAGCTGTTTTTT	CASSLGGDFTGELFF
.	TRBJ1-1	TRBV27	.	15	TGTGCCAGCAGTCAGAGGATTCAGATGAACACTGAAGCTTTCTTT	CASSQRIQMNTEAFF
.	TRBJ2-1	TRBV6-1	.	12	TGTGCCAGCAGTGAAATTAGTAATGAGCAGTTCTTC	CASSEISNEQFF
.	TRBJ2-1	TRBV28	.	14	TGTGCCAGCAGCCCAACAGGGTCCTACAATGAGCAGTTCTTC	CASSPTGSYNEQFF
.	TRBJ2-1	TRBV18	TRBD2	18	TGTGCCAGCTCACCACCGGGACTAGAGTCTTTAGGCCCCAATGAGCAGTTCTTC	CASSPPGLESLGPNEQFF
.	TRBJ2-3	TRBV5-4	.	13	TGTGCCAGCAGCTTTACAGCCACAGATACGCAGTATTTT	CASSFTATDTQYF
once	TRBJ1-1	TRBV4-1	.	20	TGCGCCAGCAGCCTCCTTTCCGCTGGTGGGGGGCAAGGGAGGGAGGCTGAAGCTTTCTTT	CASSLLSAGGGQGREAEAFF
once	TRBJ2-2	TRBV9	TRBD2	16	TGTGCCAGCAGCGTAGATAGCGGGGGGGCCCCCGGGGAGCTGTTTTTT	CASSVDSGGAPGELFF
.	TRBJ2-7	TRBV27	TRBD1	15	TGTGCCAGCAGTTCCCGACAGGGGGGGGCCTACGAGCAGTACTTC	CASSSRQGGAYEQYF
.	TRBJ2-1	TRBV9	TRBD2	16	TGTGCCAGCAGCGGGTCTAGCGGAGATTCCTACAATGAGCAGTTCTTC	CASSGSSGDSYNEQFF
.	TRBJ1-2	TRBV10-1	TRBD1	14	TGCGCCAGCAGTTCCGGGACAGGGACGGGTGGCTACACCTTC	CASSSGTGTGGYTF
.	TRBJ2-7	TRBV19	TRBD2	15	TGTGCCAGTACCGCTCGTCTAGCGGGAACCTACGAGCAGTACTTC	CASTARLAGTYEQYF
.	TRBJ1-3	TRBV21-1	.	17	TGTGCCAGCAGCAAAGTCGTCGCAGGTTGCTCTGGAAACACCATATATTTT	CASSKVVAGCSGNTIYF
.	TRBJ2-1	TRBV6-5	.	15	TGTGCCAGCAGTCAAGGGACTGTCTCCTACAATGAGCAGTTCTTC	CASSQGTVSYNEQFF
.	TRBJ2-1	TRBV5-1	.	15	TGCGCCAGCAGCTTGGCCTTGTCGGGGAGGAATGAGCAGTTCTTC	CASSLALSGRNEQFF
.	TRBJ2-3	TRBV7-3	.	15	TGTGCCAGCAGCGCCGACTCGACTAGCACAGATACGCAGTATTTT	CASSADSTSTDTQYF
.	TRBJ1-2	TRBV2	.	15	TGTGCCAGCAGGGAGGACGGTACGCCTAACTATGGCTACACCTTC	CASREDGTPNYGYTF
.	TRBJ2-2	TRBV9	TRBD1	15	TGTGCCAGCAGCTCGGGACAGGTGATTACCGGGGAGCTGTTTTTT	CASSSGQVITGELFF
.	TRBJ1-1	TRBV30	.	15	TGTGCCTGGAGTTCAGGGGAGGGGAGGAACACTGAAGCTTTCTTT	CAWSSGEGRNTEAFF
.	TRBJ1-4	TRBV4-3	.	15	TGCGCCAGCAGCCAAGGAACAGGTGGGAATGAAAAACTGTTTTTT	CASSQGTGGNEKLFF
.	TRBJ1-2	TRBV27	TRBD1	14	TGTGCCAGCACCACCTCACAGGGGAACTATGGCTACACCTTC	CASTTSQGNYGYTF
few	TRBJ1-1	TRBV5-4	TRBD1	13	TGTGCCAGCAGCTGGGACAGGGGAACTGAAGCTTTCTTT	CASSWDRGTEAFF
.	TRBJ1-5	TRBV18	TRBD1	13	TGTGCCAGCCGGACAGGGGGCAATCAGCCCCAGCATTTT	CASRTGGNQPQHF
.	TRBJ2-1	TRBV14	.	18	TGTGCCAGCAGCCCAAGAACCTTAACGGGAGAGTCGTCAAATGAGCAGTTCTTC	CASSPRTLTGESSNEQFF
once	TRBJ1-2	TRBV6-1	TRBD1	15	TGTGCCAGCAGTACCGGGACAGGGAGGTATGATGGCTACACCTTC	CASSTGTGRYDGYTF
.	TRBJ2-2	TRBV14	TRBD2	20	TGTGCCAGCAGCCAAGCGGGACTAGCGGGGGGCCGGGGGAACACCGGGGAGCTGTTTTTT	CASSQAGLAGGRGNTGELFF
.	TRBJ2-2	TRBV6-1	TRBD2	18	TGTGCCAGCAGTGAATCCACTGACAGCGGGGGTTACACCGGGGAGCTGTTTTTT	CASSESTDSGGYTGELFF
once	TRBJ1-2	TRBV5-4	.	13	TGTGCCAGCAGCTTGGACAGTAACTATGGCTACACCTTC	CASSLDSNYGYTF
.	TRBJ2-2	TRBV27	TRBD1	16	TGTGCCAGCTCGGGTAGGGCAGGGGGGAACACCGGGGAGCTGTTTTTT	CASSGRAGGNTGELFF
once	TRBJ2-7	TRBV6-1	TRBD1	17	TGTGCCAGCAGTGAATCTGGCCGGGGACAGGCCCTGGGTAGGCAGTACTTC	CASSESGRGQALGRQYF
.	TRBJ2-7	TRBV12-5	.	17	TGTGCTAGTGGTTTGGCCCCTTTAGCTGGGAGCTCCTACGAGCAGTACTTC	CASGLAPLAGSSYEQYF
.	TRBJ1-1	TRBV6-5	TRBD1	15	TGTGCCAGCGCGAAGCGAGGGACAGCGAACACTGAAGCTTTCTTT	CASAKRGTANTEAFF
.	TRBJ2-3	TRBV15	.	17	TGTGCCACCAGCAGATCATATTTAGCGGAAAGCACAGATACGCAGTATTTT	CATSRSYLAESTDTQYF
.	TRBJ2-5	TRBV5-1	TRBD2	16	TGCGCCAGCAGCTTGGTTCCTAGCGGGGGTTCGGAGACCCAGTACTTC	CASSLVPSGGSETQYF
once	TRBJ2-1	TRBV6-1	.	15	TGTGCCAGCATAAGGACAAGGGCCCTCTACAATGAGCAGTTCTTC	CASIRTRALYNEQFF
.	TRBJ2-3	TRBV9	.	15	TGTGCCAGCAGCATAAACGGGCGGGGCACAGATACGCAGTATTTT	CASSINGRGTDTQYF
.	TRBJ2-7	TRBV18	.	15	TGTGCCAGCTCACCACCGGGCCAGGTCCCAAACGAGCAGTACTTC	CASSPPGQVPNEQYF
.	TRBJ2-3	TRBV6-6	.	14	TGTGCCAGCAGTTACTCTCAGTTAACAGATACGCAGTATTTT	CASSYSQLTDTQYF
.	TRBJ2-3	TRBV2	TRBD2	15	TGTGCCAGCAGCAAAGGCGGGACTATCACAGATACGCAGTATTTT	CASSKGGTITDTQYF
.	TRBJ1-5	TRBV19	TRBD1	14	TGTGCCAGTAGTCCACAGGGGGAGGGTCAGCCCCAGCATTTT	CASSPQGEGQPQHF
.	TRBJ2-1	TRBV5-1	TRBD2	16	TGCGCCAGCAGCTTGGACTCAAGCGGGAGTCGCGCTGAGCAGTTCTTC	CASSLDSSGSRAEQFF
.	TRBJ2-3	TRBV27	TRBD1	16	TGTGCCAGCAACCCCTGGGGACAGGGGCGCACAGATACGCAGTATTTT	CASNPWGQGRTDTQYF
.	TRBJ2-3	TRBV19	TRBD1	16	TGTGCCAGTAGTAAGAATACAGGGGGTCGCACAGATACGCAGTATTTT	CASSKNTGGRTDTQYF
.	TRBJ2-1	TRBV19	TRBD2	19	TGTGCCAGTAGTAGAAAGCTAGCGGGGGGTCTTAGCTCCTACAATGAGCAGTTCTTC	CASSRKLAGGLSSYNEQFF
.	TRBJ2-7	TRBV4-3	TRBD2	17	TGCGCCAGCAGCCAAGATCTTGTCACTAGCGGGAGAATGGAGCAGTACTTC	CASSQDLVTSGRMEQYF
.	TRBJ2-1	TRBV5-1	TRBD2	15	TGCGCCAGCAGCCTGACTAGCGGGGGTAACAATGAGCAGTTCTTC	CASSLTSGGNNEQFF